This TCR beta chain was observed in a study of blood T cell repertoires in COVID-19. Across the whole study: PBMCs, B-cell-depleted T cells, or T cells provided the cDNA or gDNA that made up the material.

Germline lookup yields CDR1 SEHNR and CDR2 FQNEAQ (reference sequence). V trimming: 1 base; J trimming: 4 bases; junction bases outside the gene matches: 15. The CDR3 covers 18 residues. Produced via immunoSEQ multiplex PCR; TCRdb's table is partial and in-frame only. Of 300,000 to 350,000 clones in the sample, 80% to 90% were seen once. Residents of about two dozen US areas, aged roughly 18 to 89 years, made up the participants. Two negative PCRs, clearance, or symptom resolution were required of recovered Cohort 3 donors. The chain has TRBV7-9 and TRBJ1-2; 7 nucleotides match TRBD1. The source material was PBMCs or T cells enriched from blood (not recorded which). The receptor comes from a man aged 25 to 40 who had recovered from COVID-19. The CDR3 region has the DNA TGTGCCAGCAGCTTAGAGACCGGGACAGAATTCTCCCCCTATGGCTACACCTTC. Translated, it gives CASSLETGTEFSPYGYTF.